The 23 T cell receptor beta chains listed next were all sequenced from one sample in a study of shared clonotypes between healthy human individuals. CD45RO-negative cells were positively selected for CCR7, leaving out terminally differentiated effector memory CD45RA+ cells. Sequencing used immunoSEQ multiplex PCR; TCRdb keeps in-frame clones, though not all of them. This table has about 1.9 million clones, 85% to 95% appearing once. Material for sequencing was naive CD8+ T cells from PBMCs. These receptors were obtained from a man aged 18 to 29 in good health. Some clones in this sample may be carry-over from other donors' samples.

A remark on this clone: The identical CDR3 is also encoded by other nucleotide sequences in the sample. The chain has TRBV5-6 and TRBJ2-2; D is unclear. This CDR3 region has 12 residues. V lost 2 bases to trimming and J lost 6 bases, with 5 bases between them. In germline, CDR1 is SGHDT, CDR2 YYEEEE. CDR3 in DNA: TGTGCCAGCAGCTTCGGGTCCGGGGAGCTGTTTTTT. Amino acids: CASSFGSGELFF. Variable domain in full (rest from reference TRBV5-6 and TRBJ2-2): DAGVTQSPTHLIKTRGQQVTLRCSPKSGHDTVSWYQQALGQGPQFIFQYYEEEERQRGNFPDRFSGHQFPNYSSELNVNALLLGDSALYLCASSFGSGELFFGEGSRLTVL.

The V and J genes are TRBV15 and TRBJ1-2, with no clear D. The length of the CDR3 is 16 residues. CDR1 and CDR2 from the germline V gene are LNHNV and YYDKDF (reference sequence). The ends were cut back, 2 bases at V and 4 bases at J, with 17 bases in the middle. The CDR3 region has the DNA TGTGCCACCAGCAGACCGAGTTTCTCGACCACCTATGGCTACACCTTC. Amino acid sequence: CATSRPSFSTTYGYTF.

The chain combines TRBV6-5 with TRBJ2-5, with D possibly TRBD1 on 7 matching bases. CDR3 length equals 14 residues. Trimming cost V 6 bases and J 5 bases, with 16 bases left between them. CDR1 MNHEY and CDR2 SVGAGI come from the germline V gene. In nucleotides, the CDR3 is TGTGCCAGCAGCTCCTCAGGGGGGTCCGAGACCCAGTACTTC. Translation: CASSSSGGSETQYF.

The V gene is TRBV10-3, the J gene TRBJ2-1, with 12 bases fitting TRBD2. The germline gives CDR1 ENHRY, CDR2 SYGVKD. The CDR3 covers 18 residues. Germline trimming cut 9 bases from V and 4 bases from J; bases unmatched to any gene: 16. The CDR3: CAIQLETSGSRAYNEQFF. DNA of the CDR3: TGTGCCATACAATTGGAGACTAGCGGGAGTAGGGCGTACAATGAGCAGTTCTTC.

The chain couples TRBV13 to TRBJ2-2; D is ambiguous. CDR3 length equals 12 residues. CDR1 and CDR2 from the germline V gene are PRHDT and FYEKMQ (reference sequence). The V end lost 2 bases, the J end lost 3 bases, and 1 base lay between the germline ends. CDR3 loop: CASSLYTGELFF. The CDR3, as DNA: TGTGCCAGCAGCTTATACACCGGGGAGCTGTTTTTT.

This clone was seen just once. Relative to the germline gene, one junction end is altered; a read error may explain this. V is TRBV9 and J is TRBJ2-3; 9 nucleotides align to TRBD2. The CDR3 totals 14 residues. CDR1 SGDLS and CDR2 YYNGEE come from the germline V gene. The CDR3 loop is CASNVAGGTDTQYF. CDR3 sequence (DNA): TGTGCCAGCAACGTAGCGGGGGGCACAGATACGCAGTATTTT.

Written as DNA, the CDR3 is TGTGCCAGCAGCTCCCGACTACCGGAGCAGTTCTTC. Encoded protein: CASSSRLPEQFF. The rearrangement links TRBV5-4 to TRBJ2-1; D perhaps matches TRBD2 (5 bases). The CDR3 is 12 residues long. V was pared by 3 bases and J by 10 bases, with 11 bases between. CDR1 is SGHNT, CDR2 YYREEE, per germline (reference sequence).

CDR3 in DNA: TGTGCCAGCAGCTTCTGGGGCGGGACGAACACCGGGGAGCTGTTTTTT. Translating it yields CASSFWGGTNTGELFF. The rearrangement joins TRBV7-9 to TRBJ2-2; tentative D call: TRBD2 (6 bases). The CDR3 runs 16 residues. Trimming took 3 bases from V and 0 from J, leaving 11 bases between them. The germline V gene encodes CDR1 SEHNR and CDR2 FQNEAQ (reference sequence).

V gene TRBV11-1 combines with J gene TRBJ2-3, with TRBD1 as a possible D gene (6 bases). CDR1 is SGHAT and CDR2 is FQDESV in the germline V gene (reference sequence). Trimming shortened V by 2 bases and J by 7 bases, and 13 bases separated the two germline ends. The CDR3 covers 14 residues. The CDR3 region is CASSLTLDRHTQYF. The CDR3 DNA reads TGTGCCAGCAGCTTAACTTTAGACAGGCATACGCAGTATTTT. The full variable domain, in which reference TRBV11-1 and TRBJ2-3 provide the parts outside the CDR3, is EAEVAQSPRYKITEKSQAVAFWCDPISGHATLYWYRQILGQGPELLVQFQDESVVDDSQLPKDRFSAERLKGVDSTLKIQPAELGDSAMYLCASSLTLDRHTQYFGPGTRLTVL.

The chain carries TRBV10-3 and TRBJ2-1, with a tentative D call TRBD1 (6 bases). The CDR3 loop spans 15 amino acids. V lost 8 bases and J 2 bases, leaving 16 bases between the germline ends. In germline, CDR1 is ENHRY, CDR2 SYGVKD. CDR3 DNA sequence: TGTGCCATCTCCAAGGGGGACGGTCCCTACAATGAGCAGTTCTTC. It is translated as CAISKGDGPYNEQFF.

This chain joins TRBV10-1 and TRBJ2-1; 8 bases agree with TRBD2. CDR1 and CDR2 from the germline V gene are WNHNN and SYGVQD (reference sequence). The V segment lost 2 bases and the J segment 5 bases; nucleotides outside the gene matches: 5. The CDR3 sequence is 15 residues long. The CDR3 DNA is TGCGCCAGCAGTGAGGGACTAGCTAGCGACAATGAGCAGTTCTTC. This codes for CASSEGLASDNEQFF.

The chain uses TRBV28 and TRBJ1-1; possibly TRBD1 for D (6 bases). The V end lost 2 bases, the J end lost 4 bases, and 20 bases lay between the germline ends. CDR1 is MDHEN and CDR2 is SYDVKM in the germline V gene. This CDR3 region has 17 residues. The CDR3 is CASSLKVGGGHGTEAFF. The DNA of the CDR3 is TGTGCCAGCAGTTTAAAGGTGGGCGGGGGGCACGGCACTGAAGCTTTCTTT.

V gene TRBV6-5 combines with J gene TRBJ1-2, with 7 bases fitting TRBD1. Trimming removed 6 bases from V and 3 bases from J; junction bases left unmatched: 7. This CDR3 has 14 residues. Germline-derived CDR1 and CDR2 are MNHEY and SVGAGI. CDR3 region: CASSPRQGHYGYTF. CDR3 coding DNA: TGTGCCAGCAGCCCCCGACAGGGTCACTATGGCTACACCTTC.

The chain carries TRBV7-2 and TRBJ2-7; D is uncertain. This CDR3 has 14 residues. The V and J ends lost 1 base and 4 bases respectively, with 11 bases between them. Germline V gene data show CDR1 as SGHTA and CDR2 as FQGNSA. The CDR3 nucleotides read TGTGCCAGCAGCTTAGGGTTTGGTGCTTACGAGCAGTACTTC. It is translated as CASSLGFGAYEQYF.

The genes are TRBV15 and TRBJ2-2; perhaps TRBD1 as D (5 bases). The CDR3 runs to 12 residues. Per germline, CDR1 LNHNV and CDR2 YYDKDF (reference sequence). V shed 6 bases and J shed 5 bases, with 7 bases lying between them. CDR3 sequence (DNA): TGTGCCACCAGAGCAGGGACCGGGGAGCTGTTTTTT. Protein product: CATRAGTGELFF.

The CDR3 DNA reads as TGTGCCAGTCGTCTGCGGGGGGCCTACGAGCAGTACTTC. As protein: CASRLRGAYEQYF. The chain has TRBV19 and TRBJ2-7, with 8 bases matching TRBD2. The V gene's germline CDR1 is LNHDA and CDR2 SQIVND (reference sequence). The V gene end was trimmed by 8 bases and the J gene end by 2 bases; junction bases not matched to a gene: 5. This CDR3 region has 13 residues.

DNA for the CDR3: TGCGCCAGCAGCCAAGACAGTAATGGGGGAGAGACCTACGAGCAGTACTTC. This sequence encodes CASSQDSNGGETYEQYF. V gene TRBV4-3 combines with J gene TRBJ2-7; either TRBD1 or TRBD2 may fit D (5 bases each). The V gene's germline CDR1 is LGHNA and CDR2 YSLEER. This CDR3 is built from 17 residues. With 0 bases removed from V and 2 bases from J, the gap between germline ends came to 17 bases.

The table lists this clone with a count of one. The rearrangement uses TRBV19 and TRBJ2-5; tentative D call: TRBD2 (5 bases). This CDR3 comprises 15 residues. Germline V gives CDR1 LNHDA, CDR2 SQIVND (reference sequence). V lost 3 bases and J 5 bases, leaving 16 bases between the germline ends. CDR3 DNA sequence: TGTGCCAGTAGTATTAGGCGGGCTCTGGGGGAGACCCAGTACTTC. This codes for CASSIRRALGETQYF.

This CDR3 is CASSQGQTNTIYF. DNA of the CDR3: TGTGCCAGCAGCCAAGGACAGACAAACACCATATATTTT. The chain joins TRBV28 to TRBJ1-3, with D tentatively TRBD1 (6 bases). The CDR3 totals 13 residues. Trimming shortened V by 6 bases and J by 6 bases, and 12 bases separated the two germline ends. The V gene's germline CDR1 is MDHEN and CDR2 SYDVKM.

The rearrangement joins TRBV9 to TRBJ2-1; D possibly corresponds to TRBD2 (6 bases). Germline-derived CDR1 and CDR2 are SGDLS and YYNGEE. The CDR3 is made up of 16 amino acids. V gave up 0 bases and J gave up 8 bases, with 18 bases separating them. The CDR3 protein is CASSVVGRGSGDEQFF. The CDR3 DNA is TGTGCCAGCAGCGTAGTGGGGCGGGGATCGGGCGATGAGCAGTTCTTC.

This clone was observed a handful of times. This rearrangement joins TRBV6-1 to TRBJ1-2; D possibly corresponds to TRBD1 (5 bases). Trimming took off 4 bases at V and 1 base at J, with 7 bases between the two ends. The germline V gene encodes CDR1 MNHNS and CDR2 SASEGT. This CDR3 is 13 amino acids long. In DNA form, the CDR3 reads TGTGCCAGCAGTGCCAGGGTTAACTATGGCTACACCTTC. It yields the protein CASSARVNYGYTF.

The V gene is TRBV9, the J gene TRBJ2-7; D tentatively fits TRBD1 or TRBD2 (5 bases each). The V and J ends lost 3 bases and 5 bases respectively, with 12 bases between them. The CDR3 has 13 residues. The germline CDR1 and CDR2 sequences are SGDLS and YYNGEE. The DNA of the CDR3 is TGTGCCAGCAGCGAGGGACCCGACCACGAGCAGTACTTC. Its protein is CASSEGPDHEQYF.

The rearrangement uses TRBV27 and TRBJ2-7, with 7 bases identical to TRBD1. The ends lost 3 bases at V and 3 bases at J; junction bases unmatched: 11. Germline CDR1 and CDR2: MNHEY and SMNVEV (reference sequence). The CDR3 contains 16 residues. The CDR3 spells CASSFLTGVNLYEQYF. CDR3 nucleotides: TGTGCCAGCAGTTTCTTAACAGGGGTGAACCTCTACGAGCAGTACTTC.